This T cell receptor (beta chain) stems from a study of T cells after yellow fever vaccination. About the study: Libraries from low-cell-number fractions were prepared with the SMART-Seq v4 Ultra Low Input RNA kit.

Generation of TCR cDNA used 5'RACE template switching (which added a universal primer site and UMIs). TCRdb recomputed calls from the 5' RACE reads with MiXCR, one row per CDR3 protein. The sample includes 610,000 or so distinct CDR3 sequences, about 12% of them seen just once. The V and J ends lost 10 bases and 2 bases, in that order; junction bases with no gene match: 11. The germline CDR1 and CDR2 sequences are LNHDA and SQIVND (reference sequence). There are 14 residues in the CDR3. Here the sequenced sample was PBMCs, taken on the day of the yellow fever booster vaccination. The V gene is TRBV19, the J gene TRBJ2-7; 7 bases line up with TRBD1. The receptor's source is a man aged 25-45 years who received the YFV17D yellow fever vaccine. The CDR3 loop is CATSDRVPPYEQYF. DNA for the CDR3: TGTGCCACCTCCGACAGGGTACCCCCCTACGAGCAGTACTTC. The whole variable domain, filled in from reference TRBV19 and TRBJ2-7, reads DGGITQSPKYLFRKEGQNVTLSCEQNLNHDAMYWYRQDPGQGLRLIYYSQIVNDFQKGDIAEGYSVSREKKESFPLTVTSAQKNPTAFYLCATSDRVPPYEQYFGPGTRLTVT.